The 11 T cell receptor beta chains below were found in one sample sequenced in a study of T cell responses to AZD1222 COVID-19 vaccine. TCRdb's table, derived via immunoSEQ multiplex PCR, lists solely in-frame clones and lacks some. In the table there are 110,000 or so clones, about 90% of which are singletons. The sample here was peripheral blood, taken on day 0 of AZD1222 vaccination. The receptors were sampled from an adult in good health.

This chain connects TRBV5-1 to TRBJ1-2; D ambiguous. The germline V gene has CDR1 SGHRS and CDR2 YFSETQ. The V and J ends lost 0 bases and 5 bases respectively, with 5 bases between them. This CDR3 contains 12 residues. CDR3 in amino acids: CASSLDSYGYTF. CDR3 DNA: TGCGCCAGCAGCTTGGATTCTTATGGCTACACCTTC.

The CDR3 nucleotides are TGTGCCAGCAGTTACCGAGTGGGGGTTAATGAAAAACTGTTTTTT. Translating gives CASSYRVGVNEKLFF. The V gene is TRBV6-2 or TRBV6-3, the J gene TRBJ1-4; D possibly corresponds to TRBD1 (5 bases). The CDR3 totals 15 residues. Trimming took off 2 bases at V and 4 bases at J, with 11 bases between the two ends. Germline CDR1 is MNHEY and CDR2 is SVGEGT.

The chain couples TRBV5-1 to TRBJ2-7; 8 bases fit TRBD1. The V segment lost 2 bases and the J segment 6 bases; nucleotides outside the gene matches: 4. The CDR3 has 13 amino acids. CDR1 is SGHRS and CDR2 is YFSETQ in the germline V gene. In DNA, the CDR3 is TGCGCCAGCAGCTTCCAGGGGGCTACCGAGCAGTACTTC. Its protein is CASSFQGATEQYF.

This chain connects TRBV7-9 to TRBJ2-3, with TRBD1 as a possible D gene (6 bases). Germline V gives CDR1 SEHNR, CDR2 FQNEAQ (reference sequence). This CDR3 contains 13 residues. Trimming shortened V by 8 bases and J by 4 bases, and 13 bases separated the two germline ends. The CDR3 region has the DNA TGTGCCAGCGGGGCCGAGGGGGCAGATACGCAGTATTTT. Encoded protein: CASGAEGADTQYF.

V gene TRBV5-1 combines with J gene TRBJ1-2; D gene unclear. The V and J ends lost 1 base and 1 base respectively, with 8 bases between them. Germline loops: CDR1 SGHRS, CDR2 YFSETQ. This CDR3 has 14 residues. This CDR3 reads CASSLPGRNYGYTF. CDR3 nucleotide sequence: TGCGCCAGCAGCTTGCCAGGCCGTAACTATGGCTACACCTTC.

The chain links TRBV27 to TRBJ1-3, with TRBD1 matching over 7 bases. V shed 0 bases and J 6 bases; nucleotides not matched to a gene: 5. The V gene's germline CDR1 is MNHEY and CDR2 SMNVEV (reference sequence). The CDR3 covers 15 residues. DNA for the CDR3: TGTGCCAGCAGTTTATCCAACAGGGGACTAAACACCATATATTTT. Translating it yields CASSLSNRGLNTIYF.

The rearrangement uses TRBV13 and TRBJ1-4, with D maybe TRBD1 (6 bases). Germline lookup yields CDR1 PRHDT and CDR2 FYEKMQ (reference sequence). Between the trimmed V and J ends, which lost 5 bases and 5 bases, there was a span of 18 bases. CDR3 length: 16 amino acids. CDR3 residues: CASSASGVTPNEKLFF. The CDR3 DNA is TGTGCCAGCAGCGCCTCAGGGGTTACCCCCAATGAAAAACTGTTTTTT.

A few counts support this clone. CDR3 DNA sequence: TGCGCCAGCAGCCAAGATAGGGACAGGCTCTATGGCTACACCTTC. Protein sequence: CASSQDRDRLYGYTF. The chain employs TRBV4-1 and TRBJ1-2; 8 positions agree with TRBD1. The trim removed 0 bases at V and 4 bases at J, leaving 4 bases unmatched. Per germline, CDR1 MGHRA and CDR2 YSYEKL. This CDR3 spans 15 amino acids.

The rearrangement links TRBV28 to TRBJ2-3; 9 nucleotides match TRBD1. The CDR3 sequence is 15 residues long. V shed 6 bases and J 2 bases; nucleotides not matched to a gene: 6. Germline assignment: CDR1 MDHEN and CDR2 SYDVKM. CDR3 in DNA: TGTGCCAGCAGCCCTCGACAGGGGGTCACAGATACGCAGTATTTT. It codes for CASSPRQGVTDTQYF.

In its sample, this clone was seen once. V usage is TRBV5-1 and J usage is TRBJ2-1; 10 bases agree with TRBD2. The CDR3 is 14 residues long. The V gene end was trimmed by 0 bases and the J gene end by 8 bases; junction bases not matched to a gene: 2. Germline CDR1 SGHRS, CDR2 YFSETQ. CDR3 nucleotide sequence: TGCGCCAGCAGCTTGGGGGGGACTAGCGATGAGCAGTTCTTC. It is translated as CASSLGGTSDEQFF.

This clone was seen once. The gene calls are TRBV19 and TRBJ1-3; D possibly corresponds to TRBD1 (6 bases). The CDR3 is 16 amino acids. The germline V gene encodes CDR1 LNHDA and CDR2 SQIVND (reference sequence). Trimming pared 5 bases from V and 0 bases from J, leaving 14 bases between. CDR3 DNA: TGTGCCAGTAGTGGGGGCAGGGGCCTCTCTGGAAACACCATATATTTT. Translated, it gives CASSGGRGLSGNTIYF.